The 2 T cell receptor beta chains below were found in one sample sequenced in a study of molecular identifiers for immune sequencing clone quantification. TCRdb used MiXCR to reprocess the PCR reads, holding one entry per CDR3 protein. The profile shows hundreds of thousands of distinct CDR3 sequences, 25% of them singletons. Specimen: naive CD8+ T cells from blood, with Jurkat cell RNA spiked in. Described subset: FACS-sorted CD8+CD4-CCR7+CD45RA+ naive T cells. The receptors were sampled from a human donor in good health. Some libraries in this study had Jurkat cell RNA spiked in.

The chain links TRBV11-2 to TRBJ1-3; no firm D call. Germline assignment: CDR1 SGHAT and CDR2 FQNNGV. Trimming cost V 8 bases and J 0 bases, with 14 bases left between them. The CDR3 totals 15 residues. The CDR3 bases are TGTGCCAGCTCGCCGGAAGGCTTCTCTGGAAACACCATATATTTT. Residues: CASSPEGFSGNTIYF.

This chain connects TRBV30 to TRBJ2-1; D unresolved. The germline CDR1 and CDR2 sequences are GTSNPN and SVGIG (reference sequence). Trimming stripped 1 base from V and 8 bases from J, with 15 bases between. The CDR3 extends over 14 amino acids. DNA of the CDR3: TGTGCCTGGAGTGCCGGCTCAAGGTGGGATGAGCAGTTCTTC. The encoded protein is CAWSAGSRWDEQFF.